The 19 T cell receptor beta chains reported below all come from one sample, sequenced in a study of cytomegalovirus exposure and HLA in healthy donors (dated by TCRdb to the late 2010s). The library was produced with the immunoSEQ multiplex PCR assay. For the multiplex PCR, a mixture combining 60 forward primers for TCR Vbeta segments and 13 reverse primers for TCR Jbeta segments was used. In TCRdb, the immuneACCESS table is reduced to in-frame sequences with V and J assigned. These tables do not hold every clone; where another copy was compared, an unresolved V gene accounts for under half, and the others remain unexplained. The sample profile shows 200,000 to 250,000 clones; 82% of them were found once. The top ten clonotypes cover 5% to 6% of the sample. What was sequenced was PBMCs. These receptor sequences come from a woman in her thirties or forties in good health and CMV-seropositive.

This clone showed up just once. The chain joins TRBV9 to TRBJ2-7, with 7 bases aligning to TRBD2. The germline CDR1 and CDR2 sequences are SGDLS and YYNGEE. V was pared by 4 bases and J by 6 bases, with 7 bases of the junction left unmatched. This CDR3 region has 13 residues. The CDR3, as DNA: TGTGCCAGCAGCCCCTCGGGGGGTGGCGAGCAGTACTTC. This encodes CASSPSGGGEQYF. The full variable domain, in which reference TRBV9 and TRBJ2-7 provide the parts outside the CDR3, is DSGVTQTPKHLITATGQRVTLRCSPRSGDLSVYWYQQSLDQGLQFLIQYYNGEERAKGNILERFSAQQFPDLHSELNLSSLELGDSALYFCASSPSGGGEQYFGPGTRLTVT.

The J gene is TRBJ1-6, the V gene TRBV19; D unresolved. In germline, CDR1 is LNHDA, CDR2 SQIVND (reference sequence). Trimming stripped 11 bases from V and 0 bases from J, with 17 bases between. CDR3 length: 16 residues. The DNA of the CDR3 is TGTGCCTGCCAAACCGTCGGGTCCTCCTATAATTCACCCCTCCACTTT. Its translation is CACQTVGSSYNSPLHF. The full variable domain, its missing parts supplied by reference TRBV19 and TRBJ1-6, is DGGITQSPKYLFRKEGQNVTLSCEQNLNHDAMYWYRQDPGQGLRLIYYSQIVNDFQKGDIAEGYSVSREKKESFPLTVTSAQKNPTAFYLCACQTVGSSYNSPLHFGNGTRLTVT.

Of note for this clone: Additional DNA sequences in this sample encode the identical CDR3. This chain links TRBV5-1 with TRBJ2-3; a possible D gene is TRBD2 (6 bases). CDR1 is SGHRS, CDR2 YFSETQ, per germline. V lost 0 bases and J lost 0, with 11 bases in between. This CDR3 is 16 amino acids long. CDR3 in amino acids: CASSLGGGTSTDTQYF. In DNA form, the CDR3 reads TGCGCCAGCAGCTTGGGAGGCGGGACTAGCACAGATACGCAGTATTTT.

V usage is TRBV27 and J usage is TRBJ2-4; tentatively, D is TRBD2 (6 bases). CDR1 and CDR2 from the germline V gene are MNHEY and SMNVEV (reference sequence). Trimming removed 4 bases from V and 1 base from J, with 14 bases in between. CDR3 length: 16 residues. DNA of the CDR3: TGTGCCAGCAGTTGGACCGTCCGGGAGGCCAAAAACATTCAGTACTTC. The encoded protein is CASSWTVREAKNIQYF.

The gene calls are TRBV29-1 and TRBJ2-3; TRBD2 matches at 7 bases. With V trimmed by 8 bases and J by 0 bases, 8 bases remained unmatched. The length of the CDR3 is 14 residues. CDR1 is SQVTM and CDR2 is ANQGSEA in the germline V gene. In DNA, the CDR3 is TGCAGCACAAGCGGGACTTCTAGCACAGATACGCAGTATTTT. Translating it yields CSTSGTSSTDTQYF.

This chain links TRBV5-1 with TRBJ2-6; no reliable D call. This CDR3 is 14 amino acids long. CDR1 is SGHRS, CDR2 YFSETQ, per germline. The V gene lost 0 bases and the J gene lost 11 bases, with 12 bases spanning the gap. CDR3 residues: CASSLDLESHVLTF. The CDR3, as DNA: TGCGCCAGCAGCTTGGACCTCGAGTCCCACGTCCTGACTTTC. Variable domain in full (rest from reference TRBV5-1 and TRBJ2-6): KAGVTQTPRYLIKTRGQQVTLSCSPISGHRSVSWYQQTPGQGLQFLFEYFSETQRNKGNFPGRFSGRQFSNSRSEMNVSTLELGDSALYLCASSLDLESHVLTFGAGSRLTVL.

The V gene is TRBV18, the J gene TRBJ2-3; D may be TRBD1 (6 bases). The CDR3 is made up of 16 amino acids. Germline V lookup: CDR1 KGHSH, CDR2 LQKENI. Trimming cost V 0 bases and J 3 bases, with 13 bases left between them. DNA for the CDR3: TGTGCCAGCTCACCACCCCTGCAGGGGTGGACAGATACGCAGTATTTT. Translating gives CASSPPLQGWTDTQYF.

The chain links TRBV5-4 to TRBJ2-3; 10 nucleotides align to TRBD1. The CDR3 sequence is 17 residues long. Germline CDR1 is SGHNT and CDR2 is YYREEE (reference sequence). Losses at the gene ends were 0 bases for V and 2 bases for J; bases not matched to a gene: 6. CDR3 in amino acids: CASSLGLGTGATDTQYF. CDR3 in DNA: TGTGCCAGCAGCTTGGGTCTCGGGACAGGGGCCACAGATACGCAGTATTTT.

V and J are TRBV2 and TRBJ2-7; no definite D call. The germline V gene encodes CDR1 SNHLY and CDR2 FYNNEI. CDR3 length: 13 amino acids. V was cut by 7 bases and J by 7 bases, with 17 bases left in between. CDR3 amino acids: CASNYRLDAEQYF. The CDR3 DNA follows: TGTGCCAGCAATTACAGATTGGATGCGGAGCAGTACTTC.

The chain combines TRBV27 with TRBJ2-7, with 7 positions matching TRBD1. CDR3 length: 12 amino acids. Germline CDR1 is MNHEY and CDR2 is SMNVEV (reference sequence). The ends lost 10 bases at V and 5 bases at J; junction bases unmatched: 8. CDR3 residues: CAIRDRKDEQYF. CDR3 coding DNA: TGTGCCATCCGGGACAGAAAGGACGAGCAGTACTTC.

V is TRBV5-1 and J is TRBJ1-3; the D is unclear. The CDR3 has 15 residues. Trimming removed 0 bases from V and 1 base from J, with 8 bases in between. From germline, CDR1 is SGHRS and CDR2 YFSETQ. The CDR3 nucleotides are TGCGCCAGCAGCTTGGATAGAGGGTCTGGAAACACCATATATTTT. Translation gives CASSLDRGSGNTIYF. The entire variable domain, with the rest obtained from reference TRBV5-1 and TRBJ1-3, is as follows: KAGVTQTPRYLIKTRGQQVTLSCSPISGHRSVSWYQQTPGQGLQFLFEYFSETQRNKGNFPGRFSGRQFSNSRSEMNVSTLELGDSALYLCASSLDRGSGNTIYFGEGSWLTVV.

This clone occurred once. The chain is built from TRBV7-3 and TRBJ1-4, with D perhaps TRBD1 (5 bases). CDR1 and CDR2 from the germline V gene are SGHTA and FQGTGA. V lost 1 base to trimming and J lost 6 bases, with 12 bases between them. CDR3 length equals 15 residues. The CDR3 DNA follows: TGTGCCAGCAGCTTAAAGGGGATTAACGATGAAAAACTGTTTTTT. Amino acid sequence: CASSLKGINDEKLFF. Combining the CDR3 with reference TRBV7-3 and TRBJ1-4 gives the whole variable domain GAGVSQTPSNKVTEKGKYVELRCDPISGHTALYWYRQSLGQGPEFLIYFQGTGAADDSGLPNDRFFAVRPEGSVSTLKIQRTERGDSAVYLCASSLKGINDEKLFFGSGTQLSVL.

The gene calls are TRBV6-5 and TRBJ2-7, with 8 bases fitting TRBD2. The CDR3 has 14 residues. Germline trimming cut 5 bases from V and 4 bases from J; bases unmatched to any gene: 7. Germline V gives CDR1 MNHEY, CDR2 SVGAGI. The CDR3 DNA reads TGTGCCAGCAGTCGAAACGGGAGGGAATACGAGCAGTACTTC. It codes for CASSRNGREYEQYF.

V usage is TRBV27 and J usage is TRBJ1-2; perhaps TRBD1 as D (6 bases). Trimming removed 0 bases at V and 8 bases at J, with 13 bases between. This CDR3 is 14 amino acids long. Germline CDR1 MNHEY, CDR2 SMNVEV (reference sequence). The chain's CDR3 is CASSLSILRGGYTF. For the CDR3, the DNA is TGTGCCAGCAGTTTATCGATTCTCAGGGGAGGCTACACCTTC.

V gene TRBV5-1 combines with J gene TRBJ1-1; the match to TRBD1 covers 8 bases. The J segment lost 3 bases and the V segment lost 2 bases, leaving 6 bases of the junction unmatched. Looked up from germline, CDR1 is SGHRS and CDR2 is YFSETQ. The CDR3 sequence is 15 residues long. In DNA, the CDR3 is TGCGCCAGCAGCTTCACCGGGACAGGCTACACTGAAGCTTTCTTT. It specifies CASSFTGTGYTEAFF.

The V call is TRBV27, the J call TRBJ2-5, with D possibly TRBD1 on 5 matching bases. Between the trimmed V and J ends, which lost 5 bases and 5 bases, there was a span of 12 bases. CDR1 is MNHEY, CDR2 SMNVEV, per germline (reference sequence). This CDR3 has 13 amino acids. CDR3 sequence (DNA): TGTGCCAGCAGTCCCCAGGGTCAGGAGACCCAGTACTTC. The encoded protein is CASSPQGQETQYF.

The CDR3 here is CSVGQGNLGGNTEAFF. For the CDR3, the DNA is TGCAGCGTGGGACAGGGGAATTTAGGTGGGAACACTGAAGCTTTCTTT. V is TRBV29-1 and J is TRBJ1-1; 10 bases are shared with TRBD1. The CDR3 runs to 16 residues. Trimming removed 6 bases from V and 1 base from J; junction bases left unmatched: 11. Germline V lookup: CDR1 SQVTM, CDR2 ANQGSEA.

This rearrangement joins TRBV5-1 to TRBJ1-5; 7 nucleotides match TRBD1. This CDR3 contains 15 residues. CDR1 and CDR2 (germline): SGHRS, YFSETQ. Trimming cost V 3 bases and J 7 bases; bases outside gene matches: 10. This CDR3 reads CASSWGRQGIQPQHF. CDR3 in DNA: TGCGCCAGCAGCTGGGGTCGACAGGGAATCCAGCCCCAGCATTTT.

This chain uses TRBV25-1 with TRBJ2-2; maybe TRBD1 (6 bases). V dropped 6 bases and J dropped 6 bases, with 8 bases sitting between them. Germline V gives CDR1 MGHDK, CDR2 SYGVNS. The CDR3 sequence is 12 residues long. CDR3 sequence reads: CASSRGSGELFF. The CDR3 bases are TGTGCCAGCAGCAGGGGTTCCGGGGAGCTGTTTTTT.